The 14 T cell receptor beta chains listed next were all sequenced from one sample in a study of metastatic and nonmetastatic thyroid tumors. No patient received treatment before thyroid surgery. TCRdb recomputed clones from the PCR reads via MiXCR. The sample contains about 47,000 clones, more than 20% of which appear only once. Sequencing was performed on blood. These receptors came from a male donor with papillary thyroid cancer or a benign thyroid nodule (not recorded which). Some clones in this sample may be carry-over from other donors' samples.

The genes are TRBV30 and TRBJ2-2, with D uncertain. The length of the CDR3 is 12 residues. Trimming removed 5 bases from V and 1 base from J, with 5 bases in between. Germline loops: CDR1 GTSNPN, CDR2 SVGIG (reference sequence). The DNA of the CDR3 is TGTGCCTGGGTCCAGAACACCGGGGAGCTGTTTTTT. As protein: CAWVQNTGELFF.

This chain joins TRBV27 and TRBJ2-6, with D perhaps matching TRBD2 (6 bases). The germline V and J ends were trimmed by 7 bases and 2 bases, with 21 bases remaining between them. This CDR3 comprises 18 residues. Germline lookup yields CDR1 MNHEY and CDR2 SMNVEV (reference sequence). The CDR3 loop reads CASTPFGGFWAGANVLTF. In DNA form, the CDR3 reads TGTGCCAGCACCCCCTTTGGAGGGTTCTGGGCTGGGGCCAACGTCCTGACTTTC.

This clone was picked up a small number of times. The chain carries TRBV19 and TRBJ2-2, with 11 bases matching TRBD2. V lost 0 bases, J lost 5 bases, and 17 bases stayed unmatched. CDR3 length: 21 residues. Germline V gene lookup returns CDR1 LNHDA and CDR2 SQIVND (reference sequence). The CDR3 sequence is CASSIDRPSGRPYVGTGELFF. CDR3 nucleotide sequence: TGTGCCAGTAGTATAGACCGCCCTAGCGGGAGGCCCTACGTTGGGACCGGGGAGCTGTTTTTT.

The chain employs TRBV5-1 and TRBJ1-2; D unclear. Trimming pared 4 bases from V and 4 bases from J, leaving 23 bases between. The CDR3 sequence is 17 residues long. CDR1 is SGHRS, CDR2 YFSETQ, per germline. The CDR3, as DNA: TGCGCCAGCAGCCTGGGCCACCTGACGGGAGGTGGCTATGGCTACACCTTC. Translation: CASSLGHLTGGGYGYTF.

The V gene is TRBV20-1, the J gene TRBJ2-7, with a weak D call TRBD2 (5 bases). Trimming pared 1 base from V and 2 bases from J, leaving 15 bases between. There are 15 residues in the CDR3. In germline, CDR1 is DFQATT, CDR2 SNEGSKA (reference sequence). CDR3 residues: CSARGLLEPPYEQYF. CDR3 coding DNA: TGCAGTGCTAGAGGGCTACTAGAGCCCCCCTACGAGCAGTACTTC.

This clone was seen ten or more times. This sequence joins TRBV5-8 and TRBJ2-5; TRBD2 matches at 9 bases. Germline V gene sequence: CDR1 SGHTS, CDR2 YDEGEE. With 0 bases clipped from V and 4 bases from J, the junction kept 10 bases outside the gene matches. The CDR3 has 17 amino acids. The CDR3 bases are TGTGCCAGCAGCTTGGCCGAGAGCGGGAGGATTCGAGAGACCCAGTACTTC. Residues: CASSLAESGRIRETQYF.

The CDR3, as DNA: TGTGCCTGGAGCTCGACAGGGAGTGGTGAGCAGTTCTTC. Translating it yields CAWSSTGSGEQFF. The chain couples TRBV30 to TRBJ2-1; TRBD1 agrees at 7 bases. The germline V gene has CDR1 GTSNPN and CDR2 SVGIG (reference sequence). The trim removed 3 bases at V and 9 bases at J, leaving 8 bases unmatched. The CDR3 covers 13 residues.

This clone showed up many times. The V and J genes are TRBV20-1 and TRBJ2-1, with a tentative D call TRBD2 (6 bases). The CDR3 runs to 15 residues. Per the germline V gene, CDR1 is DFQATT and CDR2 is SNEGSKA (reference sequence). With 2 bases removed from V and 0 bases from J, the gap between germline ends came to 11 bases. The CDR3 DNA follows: TGCAGTGCTAGATTAGCGGACTTCTCCTACAATGAGCAGTTCTTC. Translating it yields CSARLADFSYNEQFF.

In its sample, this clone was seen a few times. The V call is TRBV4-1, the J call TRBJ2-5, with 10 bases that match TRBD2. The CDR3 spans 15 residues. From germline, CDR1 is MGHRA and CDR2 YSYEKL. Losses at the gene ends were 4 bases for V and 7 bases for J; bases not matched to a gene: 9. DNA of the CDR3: TGCGCCAGCAGCCCCGGGACTAGCGAGTTTGGGACCCAGTACTTC. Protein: CASSPGTSEFGTQYF.

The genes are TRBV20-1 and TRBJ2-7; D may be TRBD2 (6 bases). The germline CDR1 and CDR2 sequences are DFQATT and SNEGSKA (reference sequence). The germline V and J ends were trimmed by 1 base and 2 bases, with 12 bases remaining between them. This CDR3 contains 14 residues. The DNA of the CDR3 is TGCAGTGCTAGAGTCCCGGGACTGGCCTACGAGCAGTACTTC. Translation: CSARVPGLAYEQYF.

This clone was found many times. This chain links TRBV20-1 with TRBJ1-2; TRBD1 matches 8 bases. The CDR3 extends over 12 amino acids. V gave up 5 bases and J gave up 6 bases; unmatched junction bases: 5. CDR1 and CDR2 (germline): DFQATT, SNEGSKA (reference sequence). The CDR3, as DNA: TGCAGTGCTCTGGACAGGGTGGATGGCTACACCTTC. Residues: CSALDRVDGYTF.

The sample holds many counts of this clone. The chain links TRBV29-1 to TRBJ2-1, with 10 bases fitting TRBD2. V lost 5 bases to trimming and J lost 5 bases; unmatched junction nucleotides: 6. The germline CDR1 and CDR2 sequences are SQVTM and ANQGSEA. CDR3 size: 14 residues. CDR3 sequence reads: CSVPTSGDHNEQFF. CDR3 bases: TGCAGCGTTCCCACTAGCGGGGACCACAATGAGCAGTTCTTC.

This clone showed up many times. The CDR3 nucleotides read TGTGCCAGCAGTGACCCCGGGACTAGCGGTTCTCCCTACGAGCAGTACTTC. Residues: CASSDPGTSGSPYEQYF. The genes are TRBV2 and TRBJ2-7; 11 bases match TRBD2. Unmatched junction bases numbered 9, after V lost 3 bases and J lost 2 bases. Germline CDR1 SNHLY, CDR2 FYNNEI. The CDR3 extends over 17 amino acids. The variable domain in full, completed from reference TRBV2 and TRBJ2-7, reads EPEVTQTPSHQVTQMGQEVILRCVPISNHLYFYWYRQILGQKVEFLVSFYNNEISEKSEIFDDQFSVERPDGSNFTLKIRSTKLEDSAMYFCASSDPGTSGSPYEQYFGPGTRLTVT.

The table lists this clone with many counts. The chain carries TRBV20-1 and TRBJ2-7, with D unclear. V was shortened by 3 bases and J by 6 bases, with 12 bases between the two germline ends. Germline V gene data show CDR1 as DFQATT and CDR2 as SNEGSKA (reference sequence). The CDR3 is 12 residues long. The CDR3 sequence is CSARYSEREQYF. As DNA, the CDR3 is TGCAGTGCTAGGTATTCCGAACGCGAGCAGTACTTC.